The present T cell receptor beta chain was sequenced within a study of T cells in Graves' hyperthyroidism and ophthalmopathy. Broader study findings: Most clonotypes that expanded in the thyroid above 0.001 also showed up in blood. Stable hyperthyroidism and ophthalmopathy were separated using 13 V-J signatures. Ophthalmopathy was model-predicted a median around seven months pre-onset.

This clonotype has a count of ten or more. What it recognizes is unknown. The investigators amplified TCR beta CDR3 regions from RNA transcripts. With the HTBI primer set, the TCR CDR3 went through a first round of RT-PCR. TCRdb analysed the multiplex PCR reads with MiXCR anew, one entry per CDR3 protein. The sample shows 450,000 to 700,000 distinct CDR3 sequences, about half of them seen only once. The V end lost 6 bases, the J end lost 1 base, and 19 bases lay between the germline ends. The V gene's germline CDR1 is SEHNR and CDR2 FQNEAQ (reference sequence). This CDR3 has 16 amino acids. Researchers barred patients who had uncontrolled infection, other autoimmune disease, pregnancy or lactation.

The chain carries TRBV7-9 and TRBJ2-7, with D perhaps TRBD1 (6 bases). The sample was peripheral blood or thyroid tissue (not recorded which). The TCR sequence derives from an adult woman with Graves' disease, either hyperthyroidism or ophthalmopathy (not recorded which). CDR3 region: CASRPPPRDRSYEQYF. In nucleotides, the CDR3 is TGTGCCAGCAGACCTCCCCCACGCGACAGGTCCTACGAGCAGTACTTC.